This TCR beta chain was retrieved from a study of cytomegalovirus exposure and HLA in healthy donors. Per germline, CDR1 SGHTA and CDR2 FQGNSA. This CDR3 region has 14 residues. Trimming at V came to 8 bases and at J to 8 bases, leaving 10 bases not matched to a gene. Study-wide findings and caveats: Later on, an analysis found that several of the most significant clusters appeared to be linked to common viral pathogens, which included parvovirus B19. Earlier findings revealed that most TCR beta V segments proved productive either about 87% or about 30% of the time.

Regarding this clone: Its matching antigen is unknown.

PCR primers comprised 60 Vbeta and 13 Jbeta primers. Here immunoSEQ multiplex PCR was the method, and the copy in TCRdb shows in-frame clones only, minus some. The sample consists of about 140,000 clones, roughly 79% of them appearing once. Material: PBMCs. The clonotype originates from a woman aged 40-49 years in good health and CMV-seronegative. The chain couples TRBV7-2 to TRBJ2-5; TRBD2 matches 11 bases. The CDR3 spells CASGSWTSGPTQYF. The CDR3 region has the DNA TGTGCCAGCGGATCTTGGACTAGCGGGCCTACCCAGTACTTC.